These T cell receptor beta chains were read from a single sample in a study of blood T cell repertoires in COVID-19. Only in-frame clones appear in the TCRdb table, and some are missing; sequencing was by immunoSEQ multiplex PCR. The data contain fewer than 300,000 clones, 75% to 85% of them singletons. The source material was peripheral blood. The source of these receptors is a man between 45 and 60 years old with active or convalescent COVID-19. CDR3s include the opening cysteine and the closing phenylalanine or tryptophan. The D gene is left open where the match is weak. Size is omitted from some rows. Given values are once, few, many or a class for expanded clones.

D	V	J	size	CDR3	DNA
-	TRBV5-1	TRBJ1-1	-	CASSPTGLNTEAFF	TGCGCCAGCAGCCCCACGGGATTGAACACTGAAGCTTTCTTT
TRBD1	TRBV10-3	TRBJ1-5	-	CATRQGKMEPQHF	TGTGCCACCAGACAGGGTAAAATGGAGCCCCAGCATTTT
-	TRBV7-9	TRBJ2-3	-	CASSLIGTTDTQYF	TGTGCCAGCAGCTTGATCGGTACCACAGATACGCAGTATTTT
-	TRBV30	TRBJ1-5	-	CAWGPLGRGWDNQPQHF	TGTGCCTGGGGACCCCTCGGGCGGGGCTGGGACAATCAGCCCCAGCATTTT
-	TRBV6-5	TRBJ2-7	few	CASSSREGYEQYF	TGTGCCAGCAGTTCCCGCGAGGGATACGAGCAGTACTTC
TRBD2	TRBV7-2	TRBJ2-2	-	CASSRDGTTTGELFF	TGTGCCAGCAGCCGGGACGGGACTACCACCGGGGAGCTGTTTTTT
-	TRBV5-1	TRBJ2-2	few	CASSSVAAANTGELFF	TGCGCCAGCAGCTCAGTAGCGGCAGCGAACACCGGGGAGCTGTTTTTT
TRBD1	TRBV14	TRBJ2-7	once	CASSRGTGLEEQYF	TGTGCCAGCAGCCGGGGGACAGGGTTGGAGGAGCAGTACTTC
TRBD1	TRBV11-2	TRBJ1-2	-	CASSLTGQNYGYTF	TGTGCCAGCAGCTTAACGGGACAGAATTATGGCTACACCTTC
-	TRBV23-1	TRBJ1-6	-	CASPIRSSYNSPLHF	TGCGCCAGTCCTATCCGGAGCTCCTATAATTCACCCCTCCACTTT
TRBD1	TRBV5-6	TRBJ1-1	-	CASSSRQGALSWTEAFF	TGTGCCAGCAGCTCCCGACAGGGGGCGTTATCTTGGACTGAAGCTTTCTTT
-	TRBV3-1/TRBV3-2	TRBJ2-5	-	CASSRGTRETQYF	TGTGCCAGCAGCCGTGGAACTAGGGAGACCCAGTACTTC
-	TRBV12-5	TRBJ2-5	-	CASGLAGETQYF	TGTGCTAGTGGTTTGGCCGGGGAGACCCAGTACTTC
-	TRBV12-3/TRBV12-4	TRBJ2-2	-	CASSPRGELFF	TGTGCCAGCAGCCCCCGCGGGGAGCTGTTTTTT
TRBD1	TRBV7-9	TRBJ2-7	-	CASSLELGTGATEQYF	TGTGCCAGCAGCTTAGAGCTCGGGACAGGAGCAACCGAGCAGTACTTC
TRBD2	TRBV7-2	TRBJ2-7	once	CASSPTSGFSYEQYF	TGTGCCAGCAGCCCTACTAGCGGGTTCTCCTACGAGCAGTACTTC
TRBD1	TRBV13	TRBJ1-2	-	CASSLGQYGYGYTF	TGTGCCAGCAGCTTGGGACAGTACGGGTATGGCTACACCTTC
TRBD1	TRBV28	TRBJ1-1	-	CASSWGTGGTEAFF	TGTGCCAGCAGTTGGGGGACAGGGGGCACTGAAGCTTTCTTT
-	TRBV7-9	TRBJ2-3	-	CASSSLGGSTDTQYF	TGTGCCAGCAGCTCCCTCGGCGGGAGCACAGATACGCAGTATTTT
TRBD1	TRBV5-1	TRBJ1-4	-	CASSFGQGFEKLFF	TGCGCCAGCAGCTTTGGACAGGGCTTTGAAAAACTGTTTTTT
-	TRBV10-3	TRBJ1-2	-	CAISERQPGYTF	TGTGCCATCAGTGAACGACAGCCTGGCTACACCTTC
TRBD2	TRBV10-3	TRBJ2-5	-	CAINPGTSGGQETQYF	TGTGCCATCAATCCCGGGACTAGCGGGGGCCAAGAGACCCAGTACTTC
-	TRBV19	TRBJ1-5	-	CASSIGSSYNQPQHF	TGTGCCAGTAGTATAGGGTCCAGTTACAATCAGCCCCAGCATTTT
-	TRBV6-5	TRBJ1-2	-	CATSVYIDYGYTF	TGTGCCACCTCCGTTTATATCGACTATGGCTACACCTTC
TRBD1	TRBV7-2	TRBJ1-5	once	CASSSVTGSDQPQHF	TGTGCCAGCAGTTCTGTGACAGGGTCGGATCAGCCCCAGCATTTT
-	TRBV19	TRBJ2-1	-	CASSINSLTYNEQFF	TGTGCCAGTAGTATCAATAGCTTGACCTACAATGAGCAGTTCTTC
TRBD1	TRBV28	TRBJ1-3	-	CASSFTGTGRFSGNTIYF	TGTGCCAGCAGTTTTACCGGGACAGGCCGTTTCTCTGGAAACACCATATATTTT
TRBD2	TRBV13	TRBJ2-1	-	CASSLETSGIDEQFF	TGTGCCAGCAGCTTAGAAACTAGCGGGATAGATGAGCAGTTCTTC
-	TRBV5-4	TRBJ2-5	-	CASSSPKETQYF	TGTGCCAGCAGCTCCCCCAAAGAGACCCAGTACTTC
-	TRBV18	TRBJ1-2	-	CASSPGQGWNYGYTF	TGTGCCAGCTCACCAGGGCAGGGATGGAACTATGGCTACACCTTC
-	TRBV18	TRBJ1-4	once	CASSPYEGEKLFF	TGTGCCAGCTCACCGTACGAGGGTGAAAAACTGTTTTTT
-	TRBV20-1	TRBJ1-4	-	CSASEGGLGKLFF	TGCAGTGCTAGTGAGGGGGGGCTGGGAAAACTGTTTTTT
-	TRBV6-1	TRBJ1-5	-	CASSEGGSLHQPQHF	TGTGCCAGCAGTGAAGGCGGAAGCCTCCATCAGCCCCAGCATTTT
TRBD1	TRBV4-2	TRBJ2-7	-	CASSPAGTGFYEQYF	TGTGCCAGCAGCCCCGCCGGGACAGGATTCTACGAGCAGTACTTC
-	TRBV10-3	TRBJ2-3	-	CAISENGRGGADTQYF	TGTGCCATCAGTGAGAACGGCAGAGGGGGGGCAGATACGCAGTATTTT
-	TRBV9	TRBJ2-1	once	CASSVFSDSYNEQFF	TGTGCCAGCAGCGTATTTAGCGACTCCTACAATGAGCAGTTCTTC
TRBD1	TRBV5-1	TRBJ1-1	-	CASSSQGQGGNTEAFF	TGCGCCAGCAGCTCACAGGGACAGGGAGGGAACACTGAAGCTTTCTTT
TRBD2	TRBV5-1	TRBJ2-7	-	CATDQKVLAGGNEQYF	TGCGCCACCGATCAAAAGGTGCTAGCGGGAGGTAACGAGCAGTACTTC
TRBD2	TRBV9	TRBJ2-1	-	CASSVAGTSGKVEQFF	TGTGCCAGCAGCGTAGCGGGGACTAGCGGGAAGGTTGAGCAGTTCTTC
-	TRBV7-3	TRBJ2-2	-	CASSLGGAGELFF	TGTGCCAGCAGCTTAGGTGGAGCCGGGGAGCTGTTTTTT
-	TRBV6-5	TRBJ1-2	-	CASSRAQEDGYTF	TGTGCCAGCAGCCGGGCCCAGGAGGATGGCTACACCTTC
-	TRBV29-1	TRBJ2-3	-	CSVGKRGWGTDTQYF	TGCAGCGTTGGAAAAAGGGGGTGGGGTACAGATACGCAGTATTTT
TRBD2	TRBV5-1	TRBJ2-5	-	CASSAVPITSGRETQYF	TGCGCCAGCAGTGCTGTTCCCATAACTAGCGGCCGAGAGACCCAGTACTTC
-	TRBV19	TRBJ1-2	few	CASSLQAF	TGTGCCAGTAGTTTACAAGCCTTC
-	TRBV2	TRBJ1-5	-	CASQREPGSNQPQHF	TGTGCCAGCCAGCGTGAACCGGGTAGCAATCAGCCCCAGCATTTT
-	TRBV7-3	TRBJ1-1	-	CASSRSLNTEAFF	TGTGCCAGCAGCCGGTCCTTGAACACTGAAGCTTTCTTT
-	TRBV6-1	TRBJ2-7	-	CASSEVVAESYEQYF	TGTGCCAGCAGTGAAGTTGTAGCGGAGTCCTACGAGCAGTACTTC
TRBD2	TRBV7-2	TRBJ2-7	-	CASTLGEGKQYF	TGTGCCAGCACTCTAGGGGAGGGGAAGCAGTACTTC
-	TRBV7-9	TRBJ1-2	-	CASIEVRLDGYTF	TGTGCCAGCATCGAAGTCAGGTTGGATGGCTACACCTTC
-	TRBV6-5	TRBJ1-6	-	CASSPLGGIGSPLHF	TGTGCCAGCAGCCCCCTGGGGGGTATTGGTTCACCCCTCCACTTT
-	TRBV3-1/TRBV3-2	TRBJ1-5	-	CASSQSGDSNQPQHF	TGTGCCAGCAGCCAGTCGGGGGATAGCAATCAGCCCCAGCATTTT
-	TRBV20-1	TRBJ1-2	-	CSASKSRGATYGYTF	TGCAGTGCTAGTAAGAGCAGGGGCGCGACCTATGGCTACACCTTC
TRBD1	TRBV9	TRBJ2-5	-	CASSVGDRVEGGTQYF	TGTGCCAGCAGCGTAGGGGACAGGGTTGAAGGAGGGACCCAGTACTTC
TRBD1	TRBV23-1	TRBJ1-6	once	CASSKKQGFWNSPLHF	TGCGCCAGCAGCAAGAAACAGGGGTTTTGGAATTCACCCCTCCACTTT
TRBD2	TRBV18	TRBJ2-1	-	CASSPTGTSGRTGFF	TGTGCCAGCTCACCTACGGGGACTAGCGGGAGAACGGGTTTCTTC
-	TRBV13	TRBJ1-2	-	CASSGSGSDILGYTF	TGTGCCAGCAGCGGCTCGGGGTCTGATATCTTGGGCTACACCTTC
-	TRBV7-2	TRBJ2-5	-	CASSLAREQETQYF	TGTGCCAGCAGCTTAGCGAGGGAACAAGAGACCCAGTACTTC